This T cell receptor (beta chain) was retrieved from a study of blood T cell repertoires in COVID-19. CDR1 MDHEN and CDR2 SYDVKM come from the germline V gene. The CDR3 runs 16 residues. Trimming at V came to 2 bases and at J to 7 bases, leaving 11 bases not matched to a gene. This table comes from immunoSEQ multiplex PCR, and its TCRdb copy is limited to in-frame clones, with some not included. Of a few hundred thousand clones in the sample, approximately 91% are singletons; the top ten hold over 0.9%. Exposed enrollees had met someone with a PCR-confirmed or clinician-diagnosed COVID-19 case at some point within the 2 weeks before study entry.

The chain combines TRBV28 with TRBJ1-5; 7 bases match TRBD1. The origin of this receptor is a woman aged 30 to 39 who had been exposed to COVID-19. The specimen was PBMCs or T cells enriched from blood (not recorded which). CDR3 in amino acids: CASSLIGNRGTQPQHF. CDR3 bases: TGTGCCAGCAGTTTAATTGGGAACAGGGGAACGCAGCCCCAGCATTTT.